These 30 T cell receptor beta chains were sequenced from one sample in a study of cytotoxic CD8 clonotypes in ibrutinib-treated CLL. Generated by immunoSEQ multiplex PCR, the TCRdb table keeps only in-frame clones and is missing some. The repertoire consists of approximately 29,000 clones, with 62% occurring once and the leading ten covering 11% to 15%. The input for sequencing was PBMCs, taken before ibrutinib treatment. The receptors derive from a human donor with chronic lymphocytic leukemia.

This sequence joins TRBV30 and TRBJ1-3; D ambiguous. CDR3 size: 12 residues. Germline V gene data show CDR1 as GTSNPN and CDR2 as SVGIG (reference sequence). The V and J ends lost 4 bases and 0 bases respectively, with 4 bases between them. This CDR3 reads CAWKASGNTIYF. Written as DNA, the CDR3 is TGTGCCTGGAAAGCCTCTGGAAACACCATATATTTT.

The rearrangement uses TRBV13 and TRBJ2-3; TRBD2 matches at 7 bases. Per germline, CDR1 PRHDT and CDR2 FYEKMQ (reference sequence). With 5 bases clipped from V and 7 bases from J, the junction kept 12 bases outside the gene matches. CDR3 size: 15 residues. DNA of the CDR3: TGTGCCAGCAGCCCCGGGGGAGGGGCGCGAAATACGCAGTATTTT. It codes for CASSPGGGARNTQYF.

This clone ranks as medium-sized. V is TRBV28 and J is TRBJ1-5, with D maybe TRBD1 (5 bases). The CDR3 length is 15 residues. Germline lookup yields CDR1 MDHEN and CDR2 SYDVKM. Between the trimmed V and J ends, which lost 5 bases and 7 bases, there was a span of 18 bases. CDR3 in amino acids: CASSSRGGIWQPQHF. The CDR3 nucleotides are TGTGCCAGCAGTAGTCGGGGGGGAATTTGGCAGCCCCAGCATTTT. The variable domain in full, with the rest retrieved from reference TRBV28 and TRBJ1-5, is DVKVTQSSRYLVKRTGEKVFLECVQDMDHENMFWYRQDPGLGLRLIYFSYDVKMKEKGDIPEGYSVSREKKERFSLILESASTNQTSMYLCASSSRGGIWQPQHFGDGTRLSIL.

The chain employs TRBV18 and TRBJ1-6, with TRBD1 matching 7 bases. Looked up from germline, CDR1 is KGHSH and CDR2 is LQKENI. The trim removed 4 bases at V and 6 bases at J, leaving 9 bases unmatched. This CDR3 contains 16 residues. The chain's CDR3 is CASSLSPGGSNSPLHF. CDR3 DNA: TGTGCCAGCTCACTATCCCCAGGGGGGAGTAATTCACCCCTCCACTTT.

This clone showed up just a few times. This chain joins TRBV2 and TRBJ1-5, with unresolved D. The germline gives CDR1 SNHLY, CDR2 FYNNEI. Trimming removed 4 bases at V and 5 bases at J, with 9 bases between. CDR3 length: 13 residues. This chain's CDR3 is CASSVVGDQPQHF. The DNA for the CDR3 is TGTGCCAGCAGTGTGGTTGGGGATCAGCCCCAGCATTTT.

This clone appeared once. The genes are TRBV18 and TRBJ1-1; 12 positions match TRBD1. There are 18 residues in the CDR3. After removal of 3 bases from V and 0 bases from J, the junction contained 8 bases not matched to a gene. The germline V gene encodes CDR1 KGHSH and CDR2 LQKENI. The CDR3 loop reads CASSPRSGQGAMNTEAFF. In DNA form, the CDR3 reads TGTGCCAGCTCACCCCGCTCGGGACAGGGGGCCATGAACACTGAAGCTTTCTTT.

The chain joins TRBV5-1 to TRBJ1-2; TRBD1 might be the D (6 bases). Germline CDR1 reads SGHRS; CDR2 reads YFSETQ. The CDR3 length is 15 residues. Trimming removed 3 bases from V and 5 bases from J, with 17 bases in between. The CDR3, as DNA: TGCGCCAGCAGCTCTCCACTTACAGGGAGGTATGGCTACACCTTC. Translation gives CASSSPLTGRYGYTF.

The rearrangement uses TRBV19 and TRBJ2-5; D remains ambiguous. V shed 2 bases and J shed 0 bases, with 7 bases lying between them. This CDR3 spans 14 amino acids. CDR1 LNHDA and CDR2 SQIVND come from the germline V gene (reference sequence). CDR3 sequence reads: CASSISRYQETQYF. Written as DNA, the CDR3 is TGTGCCAGTAGTATATCCCGGTACCAAGAGACCCAGTACTTC.

The CDR3, as DNA: TGTGCCAGCAGTTACGAGTCTAGCGGGAGGGGCGGGGAGCTGTTTTTT. This translates into CASSYESSGRGGELFF. The rearrangement uses TRBV6-5 and TRBJ2-2; TRBD2 aligns across 12 bases. Trimming removed 2 bases from V and 7 bases from J; junction bases left unmatched: 5. This CDR3 is built from 16 residues. Germline V lookup: CDR1 MNHEY, CDR2 SVGAGI.

This chain connects TRBV29-1 to TRBJ1-6; D is ambiguous. Germline V gene lookup returns CDR1 SQVTM and CDR2 ANQGSEA. The CDR3 is 13 amino acids. The V end was cut by 4 bases, the J end by 7 bases, with 11 bases between. CDR3 DNA sequence: TGCAGCGTTGGTTGGTCGGAGAATTCACCCCTCCACTTT. It translates to CSVGWSENSPLHF.

DNA of the CDR3: TGTGCCAGCAGCGCTACCCCCCGGGACGGATACAATGAGCAGTTCTTC. Translation: CASSATPRDGYNEQFF. The V call is TRBV9, the J call TRBJ2-1; the D call may be TRBD1 or TRBD2 (5 bases each). The V and J ends lost 3 bases and 4 bases respectively, with 17 bases between them. This CDR3 comprises 16 residues. In germline, CDR1 is SGDLS, CDR2 YYNGEE.

V usage is TRBV5-1 and J usage is TRBJ1-4; unclear D gene. The CDR3 extends over 15 amino acids. The V end was cut by 2 bases, the J end by 3 bases, with 11 bases between. From germline, CDR1 is SGHRS and CDR2 YFSETQ. CDR3 DNA sequence: TGCGCCAGCAGCTTTCAAACGGTGGCTAATGAAAAACTGTTTTTT. Translation: CASSFQTVANEKLFF.

The genes are TRBV29-1 and TRBJ1-1; 8 positions agree with TRBD1. The germline V gene has CDR1 SQVTM and CDR2 ANQGSEA. This CDR3 is built from 13 residues. V shed 4 bases, J shed 0 bases, and the junction held 1 base outside the gene matches. The CDR3: CSVGTGMNTEAFF. CDR3 sequence (DNA): TGCAGCGTTGGGACAGGGATGAACACTGAAGCTTTCTTT.

The chain couples TRBV19 to TRBJ2-7, with 9 bases that match TRBD2. The germline gives CDR1 LNHDA, CDR2 SQIVND (reference sequence). CDR3 length: 14 amino acids. Unmatched junction bases numbered 3, after V lost 5 bases and J lost 1 base. The DNA of the CDR3 is TGTGCCAGTAGTGTCGGACTAGCGTCCTACGAGCAGTACTTC. It specifies CASSVGLASYEQYF.

This clone is a singleton in its sample. This rearrangement joins TRBV6-1 to TRBJ1-6; the D gene is possibly TRBD1 (6 bases). Germline V lookup: CDR1 MNHNS, CDR2 SASEGT. Trimming took off 8 bases at V and 8 bases at J, with 13 bases between the two ends. The CDR3 has 13 residues. DNA for the CDR3: TGTGCCAGCGGTGGACAGTTGGATTCACCCCTCCACTTT. Translation gives CASGGQLDSPLHF.

CDR3 residues: CSVGRFRTGIDPYEQYF. In DNA form, the CDR3 reads TGCAGCGTTGGCCGATTTAGAACCGGGATTGACCCTTACGAGCAGTACTTC. The chain uses TRBV29-1 and TRBJ2-7, with TRBD2 as a possible D gene (5 bases). V was cut by 4 bases and J by 4 bases, with 26 bases left in between. CDR1 is SQVTM and CDR2 is ANQGSEA in the germline V gene. This CDR3 has 17 residues.

This chain connects TRBV7-9 to TRBJ2-6; 8 bases agree with TRBD1. The trim removed 5 bases at V and 3 bases at J, leaving 9 bases unmatched. Germline V gene sequence: CDR1 SEHNR, CDR2 FQNEAQ (reference sequence). The CDR3 contains 17 residues. The CDR3 region is CASSPSGGAYGANVLTF. The CDR3, as DNA: TGTGCCAGCAGCCCATCAGGGGGCGCATATGGGGCCAACGTCCTGACTTTC.

The chain carries TRBV19 and TRBJ1-2, with D uncertain. This CDR3 is 12 amino acids long. Germline loops: CDR1 LNHDA, CDR2 SQIVND (reference sequence). V was trimmed by 3 bases and J by 8 bases, leaving 10 bases between them. Here the CDR3 reads CASSISGSGYTF. CDR3 nucleotide sequence: TGTGCCAGTAGTATTTCGGGGAGCGGCTACACCTTC.

The chain couples TRBV4-2 to TRBJ2-7; D is perhaps TRBD1 (5 bases). Germline loops: CDR1 LGHNA, CDR2 YNFKEQ. The V gene lost 0 bases and the J gene lost 3 bases, with 6 bases spanning the gap. The CDR3 covers 13 residues. The CDR3 loop is CASSQDDSYEQYF. CDR3 nucleotides: TGTGCCAGCAGCCAAGATGACAGCTACGAGCAGTACTTC.

The chain has TRBV5-1 and TRBJ1-1, with TRBD1 matching over 7 bases. This CDR3 region has 14 residues. The V gene's germline CDR1 is SGHRS and CDR2 YFSETQ. The ends lost 3 bases at V and 0 bases at J; junction bases unmatched: 2. This chain's CDR3 is CASSSGGMNTEAFF. DNA for the CDR3: TGCGCCAGCAGCTCAGGGGGTATGAACACTGAAGCTTTCTTT. The complete variable domain, with remaining parts taken from reference TRBV5-1 and TRBJ1-1, reads KAGVTQTPRYLIKTRGQQVTLSCSPISGHRSVSWYQQTPGQGLQFLFEYFSETQRNKGNFPGRFSGRQFSNSRSEMNVSTLELGDSALYLCASSSGGMNTEAFFGQGTRLTVV.

This sequence joins TRBV9 and TRBJ2-3, with no clear D. Trimming stripped 0 bases from V and 7 bases from J, with 15 bases between. Germline V gene data show CDR1 as SGDLS and CDR2 as YYNGEE. The length of the CDR3 is 15 residues. Here the CDR3 DNA reads TGTGCCAGCAGCGTAGCTGATTCGGGCCTTAATACGCAGTATTTT. Protein product: CASSVADSGLNTQYF.

This clone was detected a few times. The genes are TRBV2 and TRBJ1-3; D is perhaps TRBD1 (5 bases). The V and J ends lost 2 bases and 0 bases respectively, with 8 bases between them. This CDR3 has 15 residues. Germline assignment: CDR1 SNHLY and CDR2 FYNNEI. CDR3 nucleotide sequence: TGTGCCAGCAGTGAATGGACAACCTCTGGAAACACCATATATTTT. Translating it yields CASSEWTTSGNTIYF.

The V and J genes are TRBV11-3 and TRBJ2-2; 8 positions agree with TRBD1. Trimming took 5 bases from V and 6 from J; bases not matched to a gene: 8. The CDR3 is made up of 15 amino acids. The germline gives CDR1 SGHNT, CDR2 YENEEA. CDR3 bases: TGTGCCAGCAGCCCCCTGACAGGGGTGGCCGGGGAGCTGTTTTTT. It encodes CASSPLTGVAGELFF.

This clone was detected once. The chain joins TRBV6-6 to TRBJ2-7, with TRBD1 matching 12 bases. V was clipped by 2 bases and J by 6 bases; unmatched bases: 8. This CDR3 region has 16 residues. The germline CDR1 and CDR2 sequences are MNHNY and SVGAGI (reference sequence). The DNA for the CDR3 is TGTGCCAGCAGTTACGCTGGGTCGGGACAGGGGGCCGAGCAGTACTTC. Translation: CASSYAGSGQGAEQYF.

Here the CDR3 reads CASSLFGQGLNSPLHF. The DNA of the CDR3 is TGTGCCAGCAGCCTATTCGGACAGGGCCTCAATTCACCCCTCCACTTT. This chain connects TRBV6-6 to TRBJ1-6, with TRBD1 identical over 8 bases. The germline V gene encodes CDR1 MNHNY and CDR2 SVGAGI (reference sequence). The CDR3 extends over 16 amino acids. After removal of 6 bases from V and 7 bases from J, the junction contained 11 bases not matched to a gene.

This chain connects TRBV19 to TRBJ2-1, with 10 bases lining up with TRBD2. Germline trimming cut 6 bases from V and 7 bases from J; bases unmatched to any gene: 3. The CDR3 runs to 13 residues. Per the germline V gene, CDR1 is LNHDA and CDR2 is SQIVND (reference sequence). The DNA for the CDR3 is TGTGCCAGTAGCCTACTAGCGGGAAATGAGCAGTTCTTC. Its protein is CASSLLAGNEQFF. Drawing the rest from reference TRBV19 and TRBJ2-1, the complete variable domain is DGGITQSPKYLFRKEGQNVTLSCEQNLNHDAMYWYRQDPGQGLRLIYYSQIVNDFQKGDIAEGYSVSREKKESFPLTVTSAQKNPTAFYLCASSLLAGNEQFFGPGTRLTVL.

The chain has TRBV6-4 and TRBJ2-2; D call uncertain. Looked up from germline, CDR1 is MRHNA and CDR2 is SNTAGT. The germline V and J ends were trimmed by 3 bases and 3 bases, with 8 bases remaining between them. CDR3 length: 14 amino acids. CDR3 in amino acids: CASSEEQHTGELFF. In DNA form, the CDR3 reads TGTGCCAGCAGTGAGGAGCAGCACACCGGGGAGCTGTTTTTT.

This clone occurred a few times. This sequence joins TRBV29-1 and TRBJ2-2; TRBD1 matches at 8 bases. CDR1 and CDR2 from the germline V gene are SQVTM and ANQGSEA. J was trimmed by 5 bases and V by 6 bases; bases with no gene match: 5. The CDR3 extends over 13 amino acids. The CDR3 coding sequence is TGCAGCGTGTGGACAGGGCGAACCGGGGAGCTGTTTTTT. It codes for CSVWTGRTGELFF.

This sequence joins TRBV6-5 and TRBJ2-7; D is uncertain. Germline CDR1 MNHEY, CDR2 SVGAGI. Trimming cost V 2 bases and J 4 bases, with 9 bases left between them. The CDR3 has 13 amino acids. CDR3 coding DNA: TGTGCCAGCAGTTACGATAGGGCATACGAGCAGTACTTC. Its protein is CASSYDRAYEQYF.

The chain couples TRBV7-9 to TRBJ2-7; no firm D call. Deletions cut 5 bases from V and 2 bases from J, with 10 bases between. Germline assignment: CDR1 SEHNR and CDR2 FQNEAQ (reference sequence). This CDR3 has 13 amino acids. CDR3 DNA sequence: TGTGCCAGCAGCCCAGAGATACCCTACGAGCAGTACTTC. It codes for CASSPEIPYEQYF.